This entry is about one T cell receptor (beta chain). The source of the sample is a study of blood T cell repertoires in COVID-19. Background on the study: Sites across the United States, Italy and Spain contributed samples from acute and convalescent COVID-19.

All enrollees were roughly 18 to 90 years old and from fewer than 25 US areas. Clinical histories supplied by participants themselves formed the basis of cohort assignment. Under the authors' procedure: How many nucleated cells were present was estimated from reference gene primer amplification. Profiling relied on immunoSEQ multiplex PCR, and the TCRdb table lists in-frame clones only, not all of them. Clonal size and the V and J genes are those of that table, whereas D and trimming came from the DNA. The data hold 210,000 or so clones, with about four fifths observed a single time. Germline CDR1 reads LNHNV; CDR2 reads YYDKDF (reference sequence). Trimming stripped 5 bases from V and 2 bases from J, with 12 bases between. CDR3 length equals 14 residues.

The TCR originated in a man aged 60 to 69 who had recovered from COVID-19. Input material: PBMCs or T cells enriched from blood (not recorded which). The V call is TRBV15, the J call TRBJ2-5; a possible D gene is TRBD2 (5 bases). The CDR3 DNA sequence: TGTGCCACCAGCCAGGCGGGTATACAAGAGACCCAGTACTTC. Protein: CATSQAGIQETQYF.